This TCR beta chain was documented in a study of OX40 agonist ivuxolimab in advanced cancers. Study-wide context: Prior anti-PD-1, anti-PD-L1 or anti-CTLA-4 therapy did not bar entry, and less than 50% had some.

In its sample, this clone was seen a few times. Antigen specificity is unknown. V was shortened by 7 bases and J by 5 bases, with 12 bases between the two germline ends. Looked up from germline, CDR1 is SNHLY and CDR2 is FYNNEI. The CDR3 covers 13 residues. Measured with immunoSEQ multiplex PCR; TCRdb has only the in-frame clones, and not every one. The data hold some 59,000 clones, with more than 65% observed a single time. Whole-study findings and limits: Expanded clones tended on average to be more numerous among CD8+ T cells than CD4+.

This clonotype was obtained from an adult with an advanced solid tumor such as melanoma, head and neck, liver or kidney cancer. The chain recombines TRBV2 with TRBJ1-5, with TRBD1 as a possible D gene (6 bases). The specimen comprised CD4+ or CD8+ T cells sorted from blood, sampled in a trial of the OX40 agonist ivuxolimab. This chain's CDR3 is CASIGTRDQPQHF. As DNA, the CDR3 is TGTGCCAGCATTGGGACAAGAGATCAGCCCCAGCATTTT.